What follows is one T cell receptor (beta chain) and its context. This CDR3 has 11 residues. Per germline, CDR1 SGHDT and CDR2 YYEEEE. This record belongs to a study of cytomegalovirus exposure and HLA in healthy donors. PCR employed 60 Vbeta and 13 Jbeta primers. Using immunoSEQ multiplex PCR, the repertoire was profiled, and TCRdb retains in-frame clones only, with some absent. The top ten clones hold under 2% of a sample with roughly 200,000 clones, roughly four fifths of them seen once. The chain is built from TRBV5-6 and TRBJ2-5; no reliable D call. TRBJ2-7 matches the DNA end more closely, so the J call is doubtful. Sequencing was carried out using PBMCs. This receptor was taken from a man aged 25-45 years in good health and CMV-seronegative. CDR3 residues: CASSWAHEQYF. Written as DNA, the CDR3 is TGTGCCAGCAGCTGGGCTCACGAGCAGTACTTC.